What follows are 17 T cell receptor beta chains derived from one specimen sequenced in a study of OX40 agonist ivuxolimab in advanced cancers. Libraries came from the immunoSEQ multiplex PCR assay. TCRdb retrieved this table from immuneACCESS and kept in-frame rearrangements only. Not all clones are present; in checked studies, unresolved V genes account for under half, and no reason is known for the remainder. A total of tens of thousands of clones appear in this sample, 85% to 90% of them only once. The biggest ten clones account for roughly 7.8% of the sample. Sequenced here: CD4+ or CD8+ T cells sorted from blood, sampled in a trial of the OX40 agonist ivuxolimab. These receptors were obtained from an adult with an advanced solid tumor such as melanoma, head and neck, liver or kidney cancer.

This clone was observed once. The V gene is TRBV4-1, the J gene TRBJ2-7, with TRBD2 matching over 10 bases. V was clipped by 4 bases and J by 9 bases; unmatched bases: 12. The CDR3 covers 15 residues. Germline CDR1 and CDR2: MGHRA and YSYEKL. The CDR3 loop is CASSPSEREGNGQYF. The DNA of the CDR3 is TGCGCCAGCAGCCCATCTGAGCGGGAGGGGAACGGGCAGTACTTC.

J is TRBJ2-7 and V is TRBV9, with 7 bases lining up with TRBD1. The V and J ends lost 3 bases and 4 bases, in that order; junction bases with no gene match: 10. Germline CDR1 SGDLS, CDR2 YYNGEE. The length of the CDR3 is 15 residues. The CDR3 DNA follows: TGTGCCAGCAGCGCCTCTCCGGGACAGACATACGAGCAGTACTTC. Protein: CASSASPGQTYEQYF.

The rearrangement joins TRBV15 to TRBJ2-4; 10 bases are a match to TRBD2. J was trimmed by 5 bases and V by 6 bases; bases with no gene match: 10. The CDR3 has 16 residues. Germline-derived CDR1 and CDR2 are LNHNV and YYDKDF (reference sequence). CDR3 sequence reads: CATSYSSGRSQNIQYF. CDR3 nucleotide sequence: TGTGCCACCAGTTATTCTAGCGGGAGATCTCAAAACATTCAGTACTTC.

This sequence joins TRBV7-3 and TRBJ2-5; D tentatively reads TRBD1 or TRBD2 (5 bases each). The CDR3 totals 15 residues. The germline V gene encodes CDR1 SGHTA and CDR2 FQGTGA. The V end lost 1 base, the J end lost 5 bases, and 14 bases lay between the germline ends. CDR3 residues: CASSLMGVKEETQYF. DNA for the CDR3: TGTGCCAGCAGCTTAATGGGGGTAAAGGAGGAGACCCAGTACTTC.

This clone has just one count. Relative to the germline gene, one junction end is altered; a read error may explain this. The chain employs TRBV2 and TRBJ1-1; no firm D call. The germline V gene has CDR1 SNHLY and CDR2 FYNNEI. The CDR3 sequence is 14 residues long. The CDR3 nucleotides are TGTGCCAGCAATGAAATAGGAACCAACACTGAAGCTTTCTTT. Translation: CASNEIGTNTEAFF.

The chain uses TRBV4-3 and TRBJ2-7, with unresolved D. V lost 3 bases, J lost 5 bases, and 11 bases lay in between. The CDR3 is 13 residues long. Germline V gives CDR1 LGHNA, CDR2 YSLEER. Written as DNA, the CDR3 is TGCGCCAGCAGCCAGGCCCTTCCCGACGAGCAGTACTTC. Encoded protein: CASSQALPDEQYF.

In its sample, this clone was seen once. The V and J genes are TRBV9 and TRBJ2-1; tentatively, D is TRBD1 or TRBD2 (5 bases each). Trimming took off 3 bases at V and 3 bases at J, with 13 bases between the two ends. Germline V gene sequence: CDR1 SGDLS, CDR2 YYNGEE. This CDR3 has 15 amino acids. The CDR3 is CASSAGPSYYNEQFF. CDR3 DNA sequence: TGTGCCAGCAGCGCAGGGCCTAGCTACTACAATGAGCAGTTCTTC. The full variable domain, its missing parts supplied by reference TRBV9 and TRBJ2-1, is DSGVTQTPKHLITATGQRVTLRCSPRSGDLSVYWYQQSLDQGLQFLIQYYNGEERAKGNILERFSAQQFPDLHSELNLSSLELGDSALYFCASSAGPSYYNEQFFGPGTRLTVL.

The chain is built from TRBV28 and TRBJ2-4, with 15 bases aligning to TRBD2. The V segment lost 5 bases and the J segment 1 base; nucleotides outside the gene matches: 9. The length of the CDR3 is 19 residues. From germline, CDR1 is MDHEN and CDR2 SYDVKM. CDR3 DNA sequence: TGTGCCAGCAGTAAGGGACTAGCGGGAGGCTGGGAGGCCAAAAACATTCAGTACTTC. It specifies CASSKGLAGGWEAKNIQYF.

This chain connects TRBV10-3 to TRBJ2-7; weak D call: TRBD1 (5 bases). Germline-derived CDR1 and CDR2 are ENHRY and SYGVKD. This CDR3 is built from 17 residues. Trimming shortened V by 0 bases and J by 4 bases, and 19 bases separated the two germline ends. The CDR3 DNA follows: TGTGCCATCAGTGAGTCGACTGGGTCAGGGAAGAGGTACGAGCAGTACTTC. Encoded protein: CAISESTGSGKRYEQYF.

The chain employs TRBV11-3 and TRBJ2-1, with TRBD2 matching over 11 bases. After removal of 4 bases from V and 2 bases from J, the junction contained 7 bases not matched to a gene. This CDR3 is built from 17 residues. Germline assignment: CDR1 SGHNT and CDR2 YENEEA. The CDR3 DNA reads as TGTGCCAGCAGCTGGGTAGCGGGAGGGGGCCCCTACAATGAGCAGTTCTTC. It translates to CASSWVAGGGPYNEQFF.

As to this clone: The sample holds other DNA sequences that translate to the same CDR3. V is TRBV5-5 and J is TRBJ2-6; D is undetermined. V lost 1 base to trimming and J lost 2 bases, with 7 bases between them. Germline V lookup: CDR1 SGHKS, CDR2 YYEKEE (reference sequence). The CDR3 totals 15 residues. Here the CDR3 reads CASSLSRAGANVLTF. In DNA form, the CDR3 reads TGTGCCAGCAGCTTGAGCAGAGCTGGGGCCAACGTCCTGACTTTC.

As for this clone: This sample includes further DNA sequences coding for the same CDR3. The rearrangement links TRBV27 to TRBJ2-7; 7 bases line up with TRBD1. The length of the CDR3 is 11 residues. Losses at the gene ends were 4 bases for V and 6 bases for J; bases not matched to a gene: 0. Germline V gives CDR1 MNHEY, CDR2 SMNVEV (reference sequence). CDR3 in amino acids: CASSSGGEQYF. CDR3 nucleotides: TGTGCCAGCAGTTCAGGGGGCGAGCAGTACTTC.

The chain employs TRBV6-5 and TRBJ2-7, with D possibly being TRBD2 (6 bases). Germline lookup yields CDR1 MNHEY and CDR2 SVGAGI. V lost 2 bases to trimming and J lost 5 bases, with 13 bases between them. The CDR3 consists of 14 residues. DNA for the CDR3: TGTGCCAGCAGTTACCGGGGGTTTGGGGACGAGCAGTACTTC. This gives the protein CASSYRGFGDEQYF.

The chain is built from TRBV9 and TRBJ2-1; 13 nucleotides line up with TRBD2. V lost 0 bases to trimming and J lost 9 bases; unmatched junction nucleotides: 3. The CDR3 sequence is 15 residues long. The germline V gene encodes CDR1 SGDLS and CDR2 YYNGEE. CDR3 amino acids: CASSVEWTSGSEQFF. In DNA, the CDR3 is TGTGCCAGCAGCGTAGAATGGACTAGCGGGAGTGAGCAGTTCTTC.

J is TRBJ1-3 and V is TRBV10-3, with 7 bases lining up with TRBD1. V shed 6 bases, J shed 4 bases, and the junction held 3 bases outside the gene matches. The CDR3 totals 13 residues. Germline CDR1 is ENHRY and CDR2 is SYGVKD. The DNA of the CDR3 is TGTGCCATCAGCGGGACAGACGGAAACACCATATATTTT. This translates into CAISGTDGNTIYF.

The chain has TRBV19 and TRBJ2-1, with D perhaps being TRBD1 or TRBD2 (5 bases each). The CDR3 loop spans 15 amino acids. The germline V and J ends were trimmed by 5 bases and 5 bases, with 16 bases remaining between them. CDR1 is LNHDA and CDR2 is SQIVND in the germline V gene (reference sequence). The CDR3 DNA is TGTGCCAGTAGTCGAATTCCGGGACCTAACAATGAGCAGTTCTTC. This sequence encodes CASSRIPGPNNEQFF.

The rearrangement links TRBV2 to TRBJ1-5; 7 bases agree with TRBD1. The germline V gene has CDR1 SNHLY and CDR2 FYNNEI. The CDR3 has 14 residues. The V and J ends lost 6 bases and 5 bases, in that order; junction bases with no gene match: 7. The CDR3 region has the DNA TGTGCCAGCAGGCCCAGACAGGGTGATCAGCCCCAGCATTTT. Translating it yields CASRPRQGDQPQHF.